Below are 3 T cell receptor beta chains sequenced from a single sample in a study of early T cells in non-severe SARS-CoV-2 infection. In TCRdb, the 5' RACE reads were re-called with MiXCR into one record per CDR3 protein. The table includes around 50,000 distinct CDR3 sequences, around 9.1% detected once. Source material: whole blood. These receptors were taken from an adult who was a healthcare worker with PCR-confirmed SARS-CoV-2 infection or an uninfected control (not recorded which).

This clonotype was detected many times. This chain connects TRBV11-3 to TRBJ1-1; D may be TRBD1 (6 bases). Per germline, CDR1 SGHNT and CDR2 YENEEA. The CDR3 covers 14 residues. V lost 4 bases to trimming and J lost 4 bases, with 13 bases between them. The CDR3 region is CASSSQGRSTEAFF. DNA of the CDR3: TGTGCCAGCAGCTCACAGGGTCGGAGCACTGAAGCTTTCTTT.

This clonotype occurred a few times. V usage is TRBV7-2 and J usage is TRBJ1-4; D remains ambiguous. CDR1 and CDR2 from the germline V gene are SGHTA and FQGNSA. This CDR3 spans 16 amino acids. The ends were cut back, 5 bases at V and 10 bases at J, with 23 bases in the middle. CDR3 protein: CASSPSLAWPSPKLFF. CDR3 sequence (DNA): TGTGCCAGCAGCCCCTCACTTGCCTGGCCGTCGCCAAAACTGTTTTTT.

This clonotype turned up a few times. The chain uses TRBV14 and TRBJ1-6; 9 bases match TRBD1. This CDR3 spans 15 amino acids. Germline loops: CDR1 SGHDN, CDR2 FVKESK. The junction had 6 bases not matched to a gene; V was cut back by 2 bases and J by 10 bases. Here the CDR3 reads CASSQTGGPESPLHF. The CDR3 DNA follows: TGTGCCAGCAGCCAAACAGGGGGCCCCGAGTCACCCCTCCACTTT.